This TCR beta chain was recorded in a study of blood T cell repertoires in COVID-19. The overall study: The United States, Italy and Spain were the sources of the acute and convalescent COVID-19 samples. The analysed material was cDNA or gDNA that came from T cells, B-cell-depleted T cells, or PBMCs.

Germline V gives CDR1 MRHNA, CDR2 SNTAGT. The CDR3 runs 19 residues. Trimming removed 6 bases at V and 4 bases at J, with 30 bases between. The cohort comprised adults aged roughly 18 to 95 years residing in some 24 US areas. This clone was counted a single time. As handled by the study authors: Amplification of reference gene primers provided the estimated nucleated cell counts. Libraries were prepared by immunoSEQ multiplex PCR; TCRdb keeps only in-frame clonotypes and omits some of them. V, J and clone size reflect that table, while D and trimming were determined from the DNA. This sample yields about 300,000 clones, of which around 90% are seen a single time; about 1.8% belongs to the top ten.

The sample was PBMCs or T cells enriched from blood (not recorded which). The clonotype was recovered from a middle-aged woman who had recovered from COVID-19. This sequence joins TRBV6-4 and TRBJ1-1; D is unclear. For the CDR3, the DNA is TGTGCCAGCAGCGCCGTTGGACGAGGGTTGGGAACCAAGGGCACTGAAGCTTTCTTT. As protein: CASSAVGRGLGTKGTEAFF.